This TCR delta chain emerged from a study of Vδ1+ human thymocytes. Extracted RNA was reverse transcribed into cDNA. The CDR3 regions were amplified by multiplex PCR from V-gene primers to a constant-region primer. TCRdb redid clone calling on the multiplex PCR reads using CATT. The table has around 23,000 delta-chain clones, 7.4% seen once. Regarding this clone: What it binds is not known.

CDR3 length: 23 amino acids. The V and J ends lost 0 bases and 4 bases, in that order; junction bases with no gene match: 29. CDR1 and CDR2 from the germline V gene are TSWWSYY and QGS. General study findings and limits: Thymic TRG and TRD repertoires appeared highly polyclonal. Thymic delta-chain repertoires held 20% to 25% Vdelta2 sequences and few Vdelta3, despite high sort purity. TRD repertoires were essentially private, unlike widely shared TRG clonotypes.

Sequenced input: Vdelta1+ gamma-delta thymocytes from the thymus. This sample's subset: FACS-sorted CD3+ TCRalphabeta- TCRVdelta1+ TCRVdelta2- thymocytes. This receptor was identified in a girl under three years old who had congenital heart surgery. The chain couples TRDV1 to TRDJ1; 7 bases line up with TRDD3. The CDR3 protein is CALGELRVPPLLGTQNHGDKLIF. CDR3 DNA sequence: TGTGCTCTTGGGGAACTGAGGGTTCCGCCTTTACTGGGGACCCAAAACCACGGCGATAAACTCATCTTT.